In its sample, the clone carrying this TCR beta chain was seen a few times. What it binds is unknown. The CDR3 contains 12 residues. Germline V gene lookup returns CDR1 GTSNPN and CDR2 SVGIG (reference sequence). V was pared by 2 bases and J by 3 bases, with 8 bases between. The entry originates in a study of CD8+ T cells in alopecia areata. Overall study context: Patients remained on tofacitinib for 6 to 18 months and then went 6 months without it.

Extracted from the samples, RNA was reverse transcribed into cDNA to serve as the sequencing template. Some clones are missing from TCRdb's copy, which holds only in-frame ones; the method was immunoSEQ multiplex PCR. The sample holds approximately 180,000 clones, around 58% seen once. General study results and limits: Affected scalp, especially in alopecia totalis/universalis, had a higher clonality than normal scalp did. While tofacitinib was given, many expanded lesional clones persisted in scalp and blood. Possibly because of HLA-related factors, TCR sharing was less clear across patients than in mice.

Treatment meaning: oral pan-JAK inhibitor, 5-10 mg twice daily. The V gene is TRBV30, the J gene TRBJ2-7, with D hard to call. This clonotype was obtained from a human donor with alopecia areata. The source was CD4+ T cells sorted from blood, collected at roughly week 58, from a patient treated with tofacitinib. The CDR3 coding sequence is TGTGCCTGGAGTCCTAGTGGCTACGAGCAGTACTTC. Translated, it gives CAWSPSGYEQYF.